These T cell receptor beta chains were read from a single sample in a study of blood T cell repertoires in COVID-19. The table came from immunoSEQ multiplex PCR; TCRdb's copy has only in-frame clones and leaves some out. The sample consists of fewer than 300,000 clones, roughly 86% of them appearing once. Sequencing was performed on peripheral blood. The receptors stem from a woman in her twenties or thirties with acute or convalescent COVID-19. Each CDR3 is given with its conserved first and last residue. The order of the fields is V gene, J gene, CDR3 length, D gene, clone size, CDR3 protein, CDR3 DNA. The D gene is left open where the match is weak. Clone size is shown for a subset of rows, as once, few, many or a class of expanded clone.

V: TRBV6-5; J: TRBJ1-1; length: 14; D: TRBD1; size: .; CDR3: CASSSYRQGLGAFF; DNA: TGTGCCAGCAGTTCCTATCGACAGGGGCTGGGGGCTTTCTTT
V: TRBV6-5; J: TRBJ2-3; length: 15; D: TRBD2; size: .; CDR3: CASSLVSGGTDTQYF; DNA: TGTGCCAGCAGCCTTGTTAGCGGGGGCACAGATACGCAGTATTTT
V: TRBV29-1; J: TRBJ2-3; length: 14; D: TRBD2; size: .; CDR3: CSVAQRGGTDTQYF; DNA: TGCAGCGTTGCCCAGCGGGGAGGCACAGATACGCAGTATTTT
V: TRBV6-2/TRBV6-3; J: TRBJ1-5; length: 15; D: .; size: .; CDR3: CASSKTGHKGQPQHF; DNA: TGTGCCAGCAGTAAGACAGGACATAAGGGGCAGCCCCAGCATTTT
V: TRBV9; J: TRBJ2-3; length: 13; D: .; size: .; CDR3: CASSVGEPGTQYF; DNA: TGTGCCAGCAGCGTAGGGGAGCCAGGTACGCAGTATTTT
V: TRBV6-2/TRBV6-3; J: TRBJ1-6; length: 11; D: .; size: .; CDR3: CASSQGQTLHF; DNA: TGTGCCAGCAGTCAAGGACAGACCCTCCACTTT
V: TRBV3-1/TRBV3-2; J: TRBJ2-1; length: 15; D: .; size: .; CDR3: CASSQDRQAYNEQFF; DNA: TGTGCCAGCAGCCAAGATCGCCAGGCCTACAATGAGCAGTTCTTC
V: TRBV2; J: TRBJ1-5; length: 15; D: .; size: .; CDR3: CASSGEGRGNQPQHF; DNA: TGTGCCAGCAGTGGGGAGGGGCGCGGCAATCAGCCCCAGCATTTT
V: TRBV9; J: TRBJ2-3; length: 15; D: .; size: .; CDR3: CASSVVPSGTDTQYF; DNA: TGTGCCAGCAGCGTAGTGCCTAGCGGCACAGATACGCAGTATTTT
V: TRBV6-5; J: TRBJ1-6; length: 15; D: .; size: .; CDR3: CASRSKSSYNSPLHF; DNA: TGTGCCAGCAGATCCAAGAGCTCCTATAATTCACCCCTCCACTTT
V: TRBV30; J: TRBJ2-5; length: 13; D: TRBD1; size: .; CDR3: CAWRDRGWETQYF; DNA: TGTGCCTGGAGGGACAGGGGATGGGAGACCCAGTACTTC
V: TRBV27; J: TRBJ2-3; length: 15; D: TRBD1; size: .; CDR3: CASSPTRGLTDTQYF; DNA: TGTGCCAGCAGCCCTACAAGGGGGCTCACAGATACGCAGTATTTT
V: TRBV5-4; J: TRBJ2-4; length: 20; D: TRBD1; size: .; CDR3: CASSLFARQGATLAKNIQYF; DNA: TGTGCCAGCAGCTTGTTTGCTCGGCAGGGGGCAACCCTAGCCAAAAACATTCAGTACTTC
V: TRBV2; J: TRBJ2-7; length: 14; D: TRBD1; size: once; CDR3: CASLRGTGTYEQYF; DNA: TGTGCCAGCTTGCGAGGGACAGGGACCTACGAGCAGTACTTC
V: TRBV27; J: TRBJ1-2; length: 14; D: .; size: once; CDR3: CASSRVGGPYGYTF; DNA: TGTGCCAGCAGTCGAGTGGGGGGTCCCTATGGCTACACCTTC
V: TRBV15; J: TRBJ2-5; length: 13; D: .; size: once; CDR3: CATSREASETQYF; DNA: TGTGCCACCAGCAGAGAAGCGTCCGAGACCCAGTACTTC
V: TRBV19; J: TRBJ2-7; length: 13; D: .; size: .; CDR3: CASSPDYSYEQYF; DNA: TGTGCCAGTAGCCCGGACTACTCCTACGAGCAGTACTTC